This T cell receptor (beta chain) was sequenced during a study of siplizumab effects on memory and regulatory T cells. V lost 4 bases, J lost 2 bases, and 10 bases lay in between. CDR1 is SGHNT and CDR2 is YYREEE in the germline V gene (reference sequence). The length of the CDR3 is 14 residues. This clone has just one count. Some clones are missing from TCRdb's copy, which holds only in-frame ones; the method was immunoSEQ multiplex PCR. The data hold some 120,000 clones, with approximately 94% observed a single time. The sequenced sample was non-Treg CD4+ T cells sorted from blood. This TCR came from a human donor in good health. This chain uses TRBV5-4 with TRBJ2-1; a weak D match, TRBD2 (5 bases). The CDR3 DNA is TGTGCCAGCAGCCTGGACTCAGCCTACAATGAGCAGTTCTTC. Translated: CASSLDSAYNEQFF.